Listed below are T cell receptor beta chains from one sample, sequenced in a study of radiotherapy plus CTLA-4 blockade in lung cancer. The method was immunoSEQ multiplex PCR; TCRdb's version includes in-frame clones alone and lacks a portion of them. The sample has around 59,000 clones; approximately 68% are singletons. Sequencing used peripheral blood, obtained from a patient treated with radiotherapy plus ipilimumab. The receptors derive from a human donor with non-small cell lung cancer whose response to radiotherapy plus ipilimumab could not be evaluated. Both conserved end residues are part of each CDR3. A D gene is named only where the DNA matches it firmly. The size field is filled for only some rows; it gives once, few, many or a size class.

TRBJ2-4 | TRBD1 | few | TRBV7-2 | TGTGCCAGCAGCTCCGAGACAGGGGCAAAAAACATTCAGTACTTC | CASSSETGAKNIQYF
TRBJ1-5 | - | - | TRBV6-1 | TGTGCCAGTCAGAGCAATCAGCCCCAGCATTTT | CASQSNQPQHF
TRBJ2-5 | TRBD2 | - | TRBV2 | TGTGCCAGCAGGAGACTAGCGGGGGAGCAAGAGACCCAGTACTTC | CASRRLAGEQETQYF
TRBJ1-6 | - | - | TRBV11-3 | TGTGCCAGCAGCTTAGACCCAGGGTCGGATTCACCCCTCCACTTT | CASSLDPGSDSPLHF
TRBJ1-1 | TRBD1 | - | TRBV7-9 | TGTGCCAGCAGCCCCAAGGACAGGGACCTCACTGAAGCTTTCTTT | CASSPKDRDLTEAFF
TRBJ2-2 | - | - | TRBV6-1 | TGTGCCAGCAGCGCTCTGGGGGCCCCCACCGGGGAGCTGTTTTTT | CASSALGAPTGELFF
TRBJ2-7 | - | few | TRBV18 | TGTGCCAGCTCACCAGGGAGCCCGTGGGACTACGAGCAGTACTTC | CASSPGSPWDYEQYF
TRBJ1-4 | - | - | TRBV19 | TGTGCCAGTAGTCGGGACACGGATGAAAAACTGTTTTTT | CASSRDTDEKLFF
TRBJ2-5 | - | - | TRBV6-1 | TGTGCCAGCAGTGAACAGGGTGTGGAGACCCAGTACTTC | CASSEQGVETQYF
TRBJ1-2 | - | - | TRBV5-3 | TGTGCCAGAAGCTTGTCGCCCGAGGAGGGCTACACCTTC | CARSLSPEEGYTF
TRBJ2-1 | - | - | TRBV30 | TGTGCCTGGAGTCCGCTAGCCCCCAATGAGCAGTTCTTC | CAWSPLAPNEQFF
TRBJ2-7 | - | - | TRBV5-8 | TGTGCCAGCAGCGAAGGGGGATGGCCCTACGAGCAGTACTTC | CASSEGGWPYEQYF
TRBJ2-7 | TRBD2 | - | TRBV13 | TGTGCCAGCAGCCAACGGGGTAGCGGGACCTTTTACGAGCAGTACTTC | CASSQRGSGTFYEQYF
TRBJ2-3 | - | - | TRBV5-4 | TGTGCCAGCTCCCGAGATAGCACAGATACGCAGTATTTT | CASSRDSTDTQYF
TRBJ1-2 | TRBD1 | - | TRBV5-4 | TGTGCCAGCAGCTTGGACACAGGGGGCTATGGCTACACCTTC | CASSLDTGGYGYTF
TRBJ1-2 | TRBD1 | - | TRBV10-1 | TGCGCCAGCAACAGGGGGCTTTCCTATGGCTACACCTTC | CASNRGLSYGYTF
TRBJ1-5 | - | - | TRBV11-1 | TGTGCCAGCAGCCACCCTCTACTGTCCCAGCATTTT | CASSHPLLSQHF
TRBJ1-2 | TRBD1 | - | TRBV11-3 | TGTGCCAGCAGCTTAGAAGGTCAGGCTGGACAGGCCAACTATGGCTACACCTTC | CASSLEGQAGQANYGYTF
TRBJ2-1 | TRBD1 | - | TRBV7-3 | TGTGCCAGCAGCTACCGGACAGGGAACAATGAGCAGTTCTTC | CASSYRTGNNEQFF
TRBJ1-2 | - | - | TRBV4-2 | TGTGCCAGCAGCCAAGTTCCCAGGGAGGACTATGGCTACACCTTC | CASSQVPREDYGYTF
TRBJ1-4 | TRBD1 | - | TRBV5-1 | TGCGCCAGCAGCTTGGGACAGGGGTACGATGAAAAACTGTTTTTT | CASSLGQGYDEKLFF
TRBJ2-5 | TRBD1 | - | TRBV7-8 | TGTGCCAGCAGCTTAGCCCAGGGGGCGCGAGAGACCCAGTACTTC | CASSLAQGARETQYF
TRBJ2-5 | - | - | TRBV10-1 | TGCGCCAGCACCTACAGAGGGATGGAGACCCAGTACTTC | CASTYRGMETQYF
TRBJ2-1 | - | - | TRBV6-5 | TGTGCCAGCAGTTACAACGGGGGAGATCACAATGAGCAGTTCTTC | CASSYNGGDHNEQFF
TRBJ2-5 | - | once | TRBV18 | TGTGCCAGCTCACCGGCAGGCCTGGAGACCCAGTACTTC | CASSPAGLETQYF
TRBJ2-7 | - | - | TRBV6-5 | TGTGCCAGCAGTTACGGGGGCCTCGAGCAGTACTTC | CASSYGGLEQYF
TRBJ2-5 | - | - | TRBV27 | TGTGCCAGCAGTTTATTCGGACAGTTTCAAGAGACCCAGTACTTC | CASSLFGQFQETQYF
TRBJ2-7 | TRBD2 | few | TRBV19 | TGTGCCAGTAGGAACGAGCGGGGGGTTTTTAACTACGAGCAGTACTTC | CASRNERGVFNYEQYF
TRBJ2-5 | - | - | TRBV9 | TGTGCCAGCGGGGGGGAGACCCAGTACTTC | CASGGETQYF
TRBJ2-7 | - | once | TRBV2 | TGTGCCAGCAGCCGCAGGGTGAGTTACGAGCAGTACTTC | CASSRRVSYEQYF
TRBJ2-2 | TRBD1 | - | TRBV7-6 | TGTGCCAGCAGCTTACTGGGACAGGTTTTAGGGGAGCTGTTTTTT | CASSLLGQVLGELFF
TRBJ2-1 | TRBD2 | - | TRBV28 | TGTGCCAGCAGTTTATTATTCGGTAAGGGAGGGCAGGATGAGCAGTTCTTC | CASSLLFGKGGQDEQFF
TRBJ2-1 | TRBD2 | - | TRBV6-5 | TGTGCCAGCAGAATAGCGGGAGGCAATGAGCAGTTCTTC | CASRIAGGNEQFF
TRBJ1-6 | TRBD1 | - | TRBV7-3 | TGTGCCAGCAGCTTAAACCCAGTTACCGGGACAGGGATGGGTAATTCACCCCTCCACTTT | CASSLNPVTGTGMGNSPLHF
TRBJ1-5 | - | - | TRBV30 | TGTGCCTGGAGTGTATCATCGGGGAAATTTAGCAATCAGCCCCAGCATTTT | CAWSVSSGKFSNQPQHF
TRBJ2-2 | TRBD1 | once | TRBV7-9 | TGTGCCAGCAGCCCACAGGGGGGCTTCACCGGGGAGCTGTTTTTT | CASSPQGGFTGELFF
TRBJ1-1 | TRBD1 | - | TRBV18 | TGTGCCAGCTCAGCCGACAGGGGATCCACTAACACTGAAGCTTTCTTT | CASSADRGSTNTEAFF
TRBJ2-7 | TRBD2 | - | TRBV7-6 | TGTGCCAGCAGCTTTTGGCTGGGCTCTAGCGGAGGTTACGAGCAGTACTTC | CASSFWLGSSGGYEQYF
TRBJ1-4 | - | - | TRBV28 | TGTGCCAGCAGTTTGGGGGGGCGAAGGCCGCGCAATGAAAAACTGTTTTTT | CASSLGGRRPRNEKLFF
TRBJ2-5 | TRBD1 | - | TRBV4-1 | TGCGCCAGCAGCCACGTAGGACAGGGGGTAGAGACCCAGTACTTC | CASSHVGQGVETQYF
TRBJ1-1 | - | few | TRBV19 | TGTGCCAGTCGCGACAGAGCAAGCACTGAAGCTTTCTTT | CASRDRASTEAFF
TRBJ2-5 | - | - | TRBV7-2 | TGTGCCAGCAGCTTAGCGCGAGAGACCCAGTACTTC | CASSLARETQYF
TRBJ2-1 | - | - | TRBV5-4 | TGTGCCAGCAGGCACAAGAGGGCCGGGAGCTCCTACAATGAGCAGTTCTTC | CASRHKRAGSSYNEQFF